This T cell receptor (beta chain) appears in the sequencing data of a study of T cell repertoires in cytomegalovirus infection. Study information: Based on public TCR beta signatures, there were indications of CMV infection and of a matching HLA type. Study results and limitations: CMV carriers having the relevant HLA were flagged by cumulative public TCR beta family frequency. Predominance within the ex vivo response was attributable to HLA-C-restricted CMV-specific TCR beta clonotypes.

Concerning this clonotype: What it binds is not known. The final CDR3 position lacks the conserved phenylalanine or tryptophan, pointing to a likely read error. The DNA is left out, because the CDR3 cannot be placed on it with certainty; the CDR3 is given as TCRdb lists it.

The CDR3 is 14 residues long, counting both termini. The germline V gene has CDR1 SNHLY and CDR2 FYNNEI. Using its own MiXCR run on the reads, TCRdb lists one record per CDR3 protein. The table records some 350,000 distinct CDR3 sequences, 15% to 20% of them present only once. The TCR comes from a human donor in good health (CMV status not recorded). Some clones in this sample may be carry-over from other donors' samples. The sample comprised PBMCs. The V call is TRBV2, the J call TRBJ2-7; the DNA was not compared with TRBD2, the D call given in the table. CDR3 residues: CASSEGPRRAFSFL.